The clone carrying this T cell receptor (beta chain) was observed a handful of times. Sequencing was performed with immunoSEQ multiplex PCR; in TCRdb, only in-frame clones are kept and a portion is missing. The sample has tens of thousands of clones, about 90% seen once. The sample belongs to a study of PD-L1 blockade in urothelial cancer. Across the whole study: Enrolled patients had been treated previously with 0 to 3 chemotherapy regimens. Investigators checked blood 3 weeks (second dose) and 6 weeks after treatment start.

The V end lost 8 bases, the J end lost 9 bases, and 20 bases lay between the germline ends. The CDR3 runs 14 residues. Germline-derived CDR1 and CDR2 are WSHSY and SAAADI. Time point reported: peripheral blood 6 weeks after treatment start. Samples spanned pretreatment and treatment, with 1 to 8 time points per patient. This clonotype was sampled from a man in his 60s with urothelial cancer. This rearrangement joins TRBV10-2 to TRBJ2-1; D is possibly TRBD1 (6 bases). Here the sequenced sample was PBMCs, taken around atezolizumab (anti-PD-L1) treatment. The CDR3 is CASGTGQAWGEQFF. CDR3 sequence (DNA): TGCGCCAGCGGAACGGGACAAGCTTGGGGTGAGCAGTTCTTC.